Below, one T cell receptor (beta chain) is given with its context. Trimming removed 0 bases from V and 4 bases from J; junction bases left unmatched: 12. The CDR3 runs 19 residues. The germline gives CDR1 SGHRS, CDR2 YFSETQ. Everyone who took part was roughly 18 to 89 years old, and they came from 20 to 25 US areas. Before being deemed recovered, Cohort 3 donors had two negative PCRs, clearance, or symptom resolution. In the authors' workflow: Nucleated cell counts were estimated from reference gene primer amplification. Sequencing used immunoSEQ multiplex PCR; TCRdb keeps in-frame clones, though not all of them. V and J calls and clone size are given by that table; D and trimming were obtained from the DNA. The sample has approximately 120,000 clones; roughly 87% are singletons. The data were taken from a study of blood T cell repertoires in COVID-19.

Sequenced sample: PBMCs or T cells enriched from blood (not recorded which). This receptor was identified in a man aged 30 to 39 who had recovered from COVID-19. This chain connects TRBV5-1 to TRBJ2-1, with 11 bases that match TRBD1. This CDR3 reads CASSLVGTGGNFGYNEQFF. The CDR3 region has the DNA TGCGCCAGCAGCTTGGTTGGGACAGGGGGTAATTTCGGATACAATGAGCAGTTCTTC.